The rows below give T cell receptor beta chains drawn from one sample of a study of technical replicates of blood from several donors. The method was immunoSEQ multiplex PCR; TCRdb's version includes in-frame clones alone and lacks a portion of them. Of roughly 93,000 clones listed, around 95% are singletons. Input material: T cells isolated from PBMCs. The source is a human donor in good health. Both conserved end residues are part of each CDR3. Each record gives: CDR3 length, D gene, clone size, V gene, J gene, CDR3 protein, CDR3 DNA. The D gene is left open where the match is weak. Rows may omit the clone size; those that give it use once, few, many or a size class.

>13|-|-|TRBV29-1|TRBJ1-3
CSAAGSSGNTIYF
TGCAGCGCCGCCGGGAGCTCTGGAAACACCATATATTTT
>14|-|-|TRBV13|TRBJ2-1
CASGLSLIGDEQFF
TGTGCCAGTGGGTTGAGCCTCATCGGAGATGAGCAGTTCTTC
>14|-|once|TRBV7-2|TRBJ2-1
CASSRAVPPHEQFF
TGTGCCAGCAGCCGCGCGGTCCCCCCGCATGAGCAGTTCTTC
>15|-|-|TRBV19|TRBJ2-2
CASSIDFRVGGELFF
TGTGCCAGTAGTATAGATTTCCGGGTTGGCGGGGAGCTGTTTTTT
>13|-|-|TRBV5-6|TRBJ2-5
CASSSRGQETQYF
TGTGCCAGCAGCTCCCGGGGGCAAGAGACCCAGTACTTC
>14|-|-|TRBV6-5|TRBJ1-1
CASSYRPGGTEAFF
TGTGCCAGCAGTTACAGACCCGGGGGCACTGAAGCTTTCTTT
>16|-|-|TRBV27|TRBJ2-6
CASSLSQIGGANVLTF
TGTGCCAGCAGTTTATCCCAGATTGGTGGGGCCAACGTCCTGACTTTC
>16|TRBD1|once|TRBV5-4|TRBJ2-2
CASSLAEQGYAGELFF
TGTGCCAGCAGCTTGGCCGAACAGGGGTATGCCGGGGAGCTGTTTTTT
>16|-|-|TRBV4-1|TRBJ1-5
CASSQDQNRALEPQHF
TGCGCCAGCAGCCAAGATCAGAACAGGGCGCTTGAGCCCCAGCATTTT
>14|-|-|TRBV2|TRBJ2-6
CASGLGSGANVLTF
TGTGCCAGCGGACTTGGCTCTGGGGCCAACGTCCTGACTTTC
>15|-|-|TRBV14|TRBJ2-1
CASSWAWSSYNEQFF
TGTGCCAGCAGCTGGGCTTGGTCTTCCTACAATGAGCAGTTCTTC
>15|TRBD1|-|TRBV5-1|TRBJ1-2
CASSLDGRGTMGYTF
TGCGCCAGCAGCTTGGATGGCAGGGGGACAATGGGCTACACCTTC
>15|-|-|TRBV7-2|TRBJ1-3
CASSLDSYRGNTIYF
TGTGCCAGCAGCTTAGACTCCTATCGAGGAAACACCATATATTTT
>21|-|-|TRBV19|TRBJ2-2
CASSALGLRDAQEGLPGELFF
TGTGCCAGTAGTGCCCTGGGCTTGCGGGACGCCCAGGAGGGCCTCCCCGGGGAGCTGTTTTTT
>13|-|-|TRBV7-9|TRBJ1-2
CASSPRGISGYTF
TGTGCCAGCAGCCCCCGGGGGATTAGCGGCTACACCTTC
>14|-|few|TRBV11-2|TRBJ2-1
CASSLGTAYNEQFF
TGTGCCAGCAGCTTAGGGACAGCATACAATGAGCAGTTCTTC
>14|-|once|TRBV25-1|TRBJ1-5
CATSLGYSNQPQHF
TGTGCCACAAGCCTAGGTTATAGCAATCAGCCCCAGCATTTT
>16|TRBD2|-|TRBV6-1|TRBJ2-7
CASSDRGAGGPYEQYF
TGTGCCAGCAGTGACCGAGGAGCGGGGGGGCCCTACGAGCAGTACTTC
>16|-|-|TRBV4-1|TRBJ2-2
CASSQEEGANTGELFF
TGCGCCAGCAGCCAAGAAGAGGGGGCGAACACCGGGGAGCTGTTTTTT
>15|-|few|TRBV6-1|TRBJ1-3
CASTTDRFSGNTIYF
TGTGCCAGCACCACGGACAGATTCTCTGGAAACACCATATATTTT
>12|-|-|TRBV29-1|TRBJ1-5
CSGGDSNQPQHF
TGCAGCGGGGGGGATAGCAATCAGCCCCAGCATTTT
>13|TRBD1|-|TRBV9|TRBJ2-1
CASSVAYRGEQFF
TGTGCCAGCAGCGTAGCATACAGGGGTGAGCAGTTCTTC
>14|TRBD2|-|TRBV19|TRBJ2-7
CASSNLAATYEQYF
TGTGCCAGTAGTAACCTAGCGGCCACCTACGAGCAGTACTTC
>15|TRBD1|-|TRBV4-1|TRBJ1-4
CASSQRTGHNEKLFF
TGCGCCAGCAGCCAGAGGACAGGGCATAATGAAAAACTGTTTTTT
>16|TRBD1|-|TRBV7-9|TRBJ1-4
CASSPGQGGDNEKLFF
TGTGCCAGCAGCCCTGGACAGGGTGGGGATAATGAAAAACTGTTTTTT
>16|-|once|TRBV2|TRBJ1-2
CASTEWVGGEEYGYTF
TGTGCCAGCACCGAATGGGTAGGGGGTGAGGAATATGGCTACACCTTC
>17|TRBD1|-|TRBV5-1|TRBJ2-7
CASIRDRGLYESYEQYF
TGCGCCAGCATCCGGGACAGGGGACTTTATGAATCCTACGAGCAGTACTTC
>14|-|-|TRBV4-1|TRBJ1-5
CASSQGLGNQPQHF
TGCGCCAGCAGCCAGGGCTTGGGCAATCAGCCCCAGCATTTT
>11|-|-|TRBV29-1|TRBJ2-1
CSVGERSPPFF
TGCAGCGTTGGGGAGCGTTCCCCTCCGTTCTTC
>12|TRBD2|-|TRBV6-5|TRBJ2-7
CASSLTGGEQYF
TGTGCCAGCAGTTTAACGGGAGGCGAGCAGTACTTC
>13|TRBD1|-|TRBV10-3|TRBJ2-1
CAIGQGRGNEQFF
TGTGCCATTGGACAGGGCCGGGGAAATGAGCAGTTCTTC
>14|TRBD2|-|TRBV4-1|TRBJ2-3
CASRGLVGRDTQYF
TGCGCCAGCAGGGGACTAGTGGGAAGAGATACGCAGTATTTT
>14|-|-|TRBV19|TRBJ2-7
CASRAAYDSYEQYF
TGTGCCAGTAGAGCGGCATACGACTCCTACGAGCAGTACTTC
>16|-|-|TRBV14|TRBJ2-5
CASSQPPRGVLETQYF
TGTGCCAGCAGCCAACCCCCCAGGGGAGTCTTGGAGACCCAGTACTTC
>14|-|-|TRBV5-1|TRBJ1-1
CASSLASTGTEAFF
TGCGCCAGCAGCTTGGCCAGCACAGGCACTGAAGCTTTCTTT
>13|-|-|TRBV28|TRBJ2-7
CASSLPGTYEQYF
TGTGCCAGCAGTTTGCCAGGGACTTACGAGCAGTACTTC
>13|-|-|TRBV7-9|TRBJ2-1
CASSLYGPDEQFF
TGTGCCAGCAGCTTATATGGTCCGGATGAGCAGTTCTTC
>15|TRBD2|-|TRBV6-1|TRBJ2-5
CASPPPPGLGQTQYF
TGTGCCAGTCCACCCCCCCCGGGACTAGGTCAGACCCAGTACTTC
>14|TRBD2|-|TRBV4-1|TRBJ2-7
CASSQGEGAYEQYF
TGCGCCAGCAGCCAAGGGGAGGGCGCCTACGAGCAGTACTTC
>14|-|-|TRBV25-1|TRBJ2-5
CASSEYRAGETQYF
TGTGCCAGCAGTGAATATCGAGCGGGAGAGACCCAGTACTTC
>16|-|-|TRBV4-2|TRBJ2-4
CASSQELGSGGNIQYF
TGTGCCAGCAGCCAAGAACTGGGCAGCGGAGGGAACATTCAGTACTTC
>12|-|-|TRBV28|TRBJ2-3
CASSSNTDTQYF
TGTGCCAGCAGTTCTAACACAGATACGCAGTATTTT
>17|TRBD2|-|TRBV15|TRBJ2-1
CATSSLSSGRAHNEQFF
TGTGCCACCAGCAGCTTATCTAGCGGGAGAGCACACAATGAGCAGTTCTTC
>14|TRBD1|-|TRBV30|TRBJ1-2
CAWLGQGVDYGYTF
TGTGCCTGGCTAGGACAGGGGGTGGACTATGGCTACACCTTC
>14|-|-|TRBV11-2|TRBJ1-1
CASSLGYGEGEAFF
TGTGCCAGCAGCTTAGGCTACGGGGAGGGGGAAGCTTTCTTT
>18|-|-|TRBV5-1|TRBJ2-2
CASSFRGPLLEATGELFF
TGCGCCAGCAGCTTCCGAGGACCGCTTCTGGAGGCCACCGGGGAGCTGTTTTTT
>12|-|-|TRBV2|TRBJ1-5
CASSEGLQPQHF
TGTGCCAGCAGTGAAGGTCTACAGCCCCAGCATTTT
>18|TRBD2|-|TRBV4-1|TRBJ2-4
CASSQGLAGTLAKNIQYF
TGCGCCAGCAGCCAGGGACTAGCGGGAACACTAGCCAAAAACATTCAGTACTTC
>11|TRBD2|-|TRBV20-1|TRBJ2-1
CSAPTGGEQFF
TGCAGTGCTCCCACGGGGGGTGAGCAGTTCTTC
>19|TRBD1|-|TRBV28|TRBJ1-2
CASSLSRIFIRGPNYGYTF
TGTGCCAGCAGTTTATCTAGAATTTTCATCAGGGGGCCTAACTATGGCTACACCTTC
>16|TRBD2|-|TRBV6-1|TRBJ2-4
CASSEVYGLAQNIQYF
TGTGCCAGCAGCGAAGTATATGGACTAGCGCAAAACATTCAGTACTTC
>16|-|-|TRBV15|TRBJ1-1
CATSRGEPGDNGSAFF
TGTGCCACCAGCAGGGGGGAACCGGGGGATAATGGGTCGGCTTTCTTT
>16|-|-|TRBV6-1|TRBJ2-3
CASSASAGALTDTQYF
TGTGCCAGCAGTGCGAGTGCGGGGGCTCTCACAGATACGCAGTATTTT